The entry that follows covers one TCR beta chain sequence. The data were taken from a study of blood T cell repertoires in COVID-19. Study information: COVID-19 samples, acute and convalescent, were from the United States, Italy and Spain. PBMCs, B-cell-depleted T cells, or T cells were the source of the cDNA or gDNA that made up the material.

In the study's own analysis: The assay estimated nucleated cells by amplifying reference gene primers. Method: immunoSEQ multiplex PCR; TCRdb's copy keeps in-frame clones and lacks some. That table is the source of V, J and clone size, and D and trimming were worked out from the DNA. Among 200,000 or so clones listed, roughly three quarters were seen once. V was pared by 6 bases and J by 1 base, with 0 bases of the junction left unmatched. This CDR3 contains 13 residues. CDR1 is MNHEY and CDR2 is SMNVEV in the germline V gene (reference sequence). The TCR comes from a man in his fifties or sixties with active or convalescent COVID-19. The chain is built from TRBV27 and TRBJ2-7; 10 bases line up with TRBD2. Input material: peripheral blood. CDR3 loop: CASRLAGSYEQYF. CDR3 bases: TGTGCCAGCAGACTAGCGGGGTCCTACGAGCAGTACTTC.